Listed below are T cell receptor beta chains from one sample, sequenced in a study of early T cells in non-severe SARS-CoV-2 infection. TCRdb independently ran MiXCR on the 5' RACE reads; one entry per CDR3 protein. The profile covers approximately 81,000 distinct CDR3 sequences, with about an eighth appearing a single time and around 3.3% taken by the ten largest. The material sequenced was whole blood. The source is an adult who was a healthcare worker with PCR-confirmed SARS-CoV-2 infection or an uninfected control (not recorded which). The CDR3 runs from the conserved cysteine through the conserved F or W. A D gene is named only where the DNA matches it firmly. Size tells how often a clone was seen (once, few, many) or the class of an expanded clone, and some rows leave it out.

CDR3nt: TGCAGCGCTGGGACCCAACTTAACTATGGCTACACCTTC; CDR3aa: CSAGTQLNYGYTF; j_gene: TRBJ1-2; d_gene: .; v_gene: TRBV29-1; abundance: many
CDR3nt: TGTGCCAGCAGCTCAACTAGGGCCCAGGGTGAGCAGTTCTTC; CDR3aa: CASSSTRAQGEQFF; j_gene: TRBJ2-1; d_gene: .; v_gene: TRBV5-4; abundance: .
CDR3nt: TGTGCCAGCAGCCATCGGGGACTCGACAATGAGCAGTTCTTC; CDR3aa: CASSHRGLDNEQFF; j_gene: TRBJ2-1; d_gene: .; v_gene: TRBV7-8; abundance: many
CDR3nt: TGTGCCAGCAGCTCCCGCGGGACTTACAATGAGCAGTTCTTC; CDR3aa: CASSSRGTYNEQFF; j_gene: TRBJ2-1; d_gene: .; v_gene: TRBV11-2; abundance: many
CDR3nt: TGCAGTGCTAGAGACCCCGAAAGGACGAGGAACACTGAAGCTTTCTTT; CDR3aa: CSARDPERTRNTEAFF; j_gene: TRBJ1-1; d_gene: .; v_gene: TRBV20-1; abundance: .
CDR3nt: TGTGCCAGCAGCCGAAGGGACAGCGGACCTGCAAAACTGTTTTTT; CDR3aa: CASSRRDSGPAKLFF; j_gene: TRBJ1-4; d_gene: TRBD1; v_gene: TRBV7-9; abundance: many
CDR3nt: TGTGCCAGCAGCTTAGTTGTCGGAGTACGGTACAATGAGCAGTTCTTC; CDR3aa: CASSLVVGVRYNEQFF; j_gene: TRBJ2-1; d_gene: .; v_gene: TRBV7-2; abundance: .
CDR3nt: TGTGCCAGTAGTATGGCCAGCGGGGGGGCCTTGTACAATGAGCAGTTCTTC; CDR3aa: CASSMASGGALYNEQFF; j_gene: TRBJ2-1; d_gene: TRBD2; v_gene: TRBV19; abundance: few
CDR3nt: TGTGCCATCAGTGGGAGACGAGCGGGAGGCATCTCGGGGTACGAGCAGTACTTC; CDR3aa: CAISGRRAGGISGYEQYF; j_gene: TRBJ2-7; d_gene: TRBD2; v_gene: TRBV10-3; abundance: .
CDR3nt: TGTGCCAGCAGTTTAGTGGCTAGCGGCCTAGAGACCCAGTACTTC; CDR3aa: CASSLVASGLETQYF; j_gene: TRBJ2-5; d_gene: TRBD2; v_gene: TRBV12-3/TRBV12-4; abundance: .
CDR3nt: TGTGCCAGCAGCTTAAGGTTTGCGGTCCACTCTGGAAACACCATATATTTT; CDR3aa: CASSLRFAVHSGNTIYF; j_gene: TRBJ1-3; d_gene: .; v_gene: TRBV7-2; abundance: few
CDR3nt: TGTGCCAGCTGCCGGTTGCAAGAGACCCAGTACTTC; CDR3aa: CASCRLQETQYF; j_gene: TRBJ2-5; d_gene: .; v_gene: TRBV7-2; abundance: many
CDR3nt: TGTGCCAGCAGCCTTGAGAGGGGGCCCCACGAGCAGTACTTC; CDR3aa: CASSLERGPHEQYF; j_gene: TRBJ2-7; d_gene: TRBD1; v_gene: TRBV28; abundance: .
CDR3nt: TGTGCCAGCAGCCTGGGCCTCCTGGGAGAGACCCAGTACTTC; CDR3aa: CASSLGLLGETQYF; j_gene: TRBJ2-5; d_gene: .; v_gene: TRBV6-5; abundance: few
CDR3nt: TGTGCCAGCAGGCCGACCTCTGGGACAGGGAGTAATTCACCCCTCCACTTT; CDR3aa: CASRPTSGTGSNSPLHF; j_gene: TRBJ1-6; d_gene: TRBD1; v_gene: TRBV2; abundance: .
CDR3nt: TGTGCCAGCAGCTTAATCCTGTTCTACGAGCAGTACTTC; CDR3aa: CASSLILFYEQYF; j_gene: TRBJ2-7; d_gene: .; v_gene: TRBV7-2; abundance: .
CDR3nt: TGCAGCGTTGTACACAGGGAGTTATTTTTCAATGAGCAGTTCTTC; CDR3aa: CSVVHRELFFNEQFF; j_gene: TRBJ2-1; d_gene: .; v_gene: TRBV29-1; abundance: .
CDR3nt: TGCGCCAGCAGCCAAGAAGGGGTAACCGGGGAGCTGTTTTTT; CDR3aa: CASSQEGVTGELFF; j_gene: TRBJ2-2; d_gene: .; v_gene: TRBV4-1; abundance: .
CDR3nt: TGTGCCAGCAGCCCGTGGGAGTTGGGGAGCGGGGGCAATGAGCAGTTCTTC; CDR3aa: CASSPWELGSGGNEQFF; j_gene: TRBJ2-1; d_gene: TRBD2; v_gene: TRBV7-6; abundance: .
CDR3nt: TGCGCCAGCAGCTTGGACGCCCGCGACACTGAAGCTTTCTTT; CDR3aa: CASSLDARDTEAFF; j_gene: TRBJ1-1; d_gene: .; v_gene: TRBV5-1; abundance: .
CDR3nt: TGTGCCAGCAGCCGCCTTACCGGGGCTTTCCGGTCCTACGAGCAGTACTTC; CDR3aa: CASSRLTGAFRSYEQYF; j_gene: TRBJ2-7; d_gene: .; v_gene: TRBV3-1; abundance: many
CDR3nt: TGTGCCAGTAGTATAGATCACGCTAGCGGAAACACCGGGGAGCTGTTTTTT; CDR3aa: CASSIDHASGNTGELFF; j_gene: TRBJ2-2; d_gene: TRBD2; v_gene: TRBV19; abundance: many
CDR3nt: TGTGCCAGCAGCTTTAGCGGGAGCACAGATACGCAGTATTTT; CDR3aa: CASSFSGSTDTQYF; j_gene: TRBJ2-3; d_gene: TRBD2; v_gene: TRBV7-9; abundance: .
CDR3nt: TGTGCCAGCAGCGTAGCAGGGGCGAACTATGGCTACACCTTC; CDR3aa: CASSVAGANYGYTF; j_gene: TRBJ1-2; d_gene: .; v_gene: TRBV9; abundance: many
CDR3nt: TGTGCCAGCAGTTTATTTTCGGGAGGGGGAACCGGGGAGCTGTTTTTT; CDR3aa: CASSLFSGGGTGELFF; j_gene: TRBJ2-2; d_gene: TRBD2; v_gene: TRBV27; abundance: few
CDR3nt: TGTGCCAGCAGCTTAACAACCCCGGGACTGGCGCGGAATGAGCAGTTCTTC; CDR3aa: CASSLTTPGLARNEQFF; j_gene: TRBJ2-1; d_gene: .; v_gene: TRBV7-9; abundance: .
CDR3nt: TGCGCCAGCAGCCAATTGGGTGGCACTGAAGCTTTCTTT; CDR3aa: CASSQLGGTEAFF; j_gene: TRBJ1-1; d_gene: .; v_gene: TRBV4-1; abundance: .
CDR3nt: TGTGCCAGCAGTTACTTGGGGGTGAACACCGGGGAGCTGTTTTTT; CDR3aa: CASSYLGVNTGELFF; j_gene: TRBJ2-2; d_gene: .; v_gene: TRBV6-5; abundance: .
CDR3nt: TGTGCCAGCAATGGGCGAGGACAGTCCTACAATGAGCAGTTCTTC; CDR3aa: CASNGRGQSYNEQFF; j_gene: TRBJ2-1; d_gene: .; v_gene: TRBV3-1; abundance: many
CDR3nt: TGTGCCAGCAGCCCTTCGACGGGTCCCTCGAATGAGCAGTTCTTC; CDR3aa: CASSPSTGPSNEQFF; j_gene: TRBJ2-1; d_gene: .; v_gene: TRBV11-2; abundance: few
CDR3nt: TGCGCCAGCAGCTTGGAACACCCTACCTACGAGCAGTACTTC; CDR3aa: CASSLEHPTYEQYF; j_gene: TRBJ2-7; d_gene: .; v_gene: TRBV5-1; abundance: many
CDR3nt: TGTGCCAGCAGTTTAAGTAGGGGGCCGCGACTTAATGAAAAACTGTTTTTT; CDR3aa: CASSLSRGPRLNEKLFF; j_gene: TRBJ1-4; d_gene: TRBD1; v_gene: TRBV28; abundance: .
CDR3nt: TGTACCAGCAGCGGGAATTCGGACTTAGCCCAGCATTTT; CDR3aa: CTSSGNSDLAQHF; j_gene: TRBJ1-5; d_gene: .; v_gene: TRBV7-8; abundance: .
CDR3nt: TGCAGCGTTGAGCTAGCTACAGATACGCAGTATTTT; CDR3aa: CSVELATDTQYF; j_gene: TRBJ2-3; d_gene: .; v_gene: TRBV29-1; abundance: many
CDR3nt: TGTGCCAGCAGCCAGCTTACTAATGAAAAACTGTTTTTT; CDR3aa: CASSQLTNEKLFF; j_gene: TRBJ1-4; d_gene: .; v_gene: TRBV27; abundance: many